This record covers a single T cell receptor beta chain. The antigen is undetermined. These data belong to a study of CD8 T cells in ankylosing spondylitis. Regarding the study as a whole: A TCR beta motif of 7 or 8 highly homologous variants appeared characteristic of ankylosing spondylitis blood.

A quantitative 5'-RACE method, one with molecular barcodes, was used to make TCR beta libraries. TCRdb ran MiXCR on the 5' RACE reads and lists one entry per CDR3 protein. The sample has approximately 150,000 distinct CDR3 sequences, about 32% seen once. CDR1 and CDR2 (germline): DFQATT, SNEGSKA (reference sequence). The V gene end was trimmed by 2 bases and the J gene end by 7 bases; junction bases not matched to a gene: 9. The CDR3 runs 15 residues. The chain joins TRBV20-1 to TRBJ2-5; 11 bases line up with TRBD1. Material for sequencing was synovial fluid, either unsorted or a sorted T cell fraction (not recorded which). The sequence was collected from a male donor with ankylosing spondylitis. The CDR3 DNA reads TGCAGTGCTAGACCCCCCCTGGGACAGGGGGGGACCCAGTACTTC. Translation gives CSARPPLGQGGTQYF.